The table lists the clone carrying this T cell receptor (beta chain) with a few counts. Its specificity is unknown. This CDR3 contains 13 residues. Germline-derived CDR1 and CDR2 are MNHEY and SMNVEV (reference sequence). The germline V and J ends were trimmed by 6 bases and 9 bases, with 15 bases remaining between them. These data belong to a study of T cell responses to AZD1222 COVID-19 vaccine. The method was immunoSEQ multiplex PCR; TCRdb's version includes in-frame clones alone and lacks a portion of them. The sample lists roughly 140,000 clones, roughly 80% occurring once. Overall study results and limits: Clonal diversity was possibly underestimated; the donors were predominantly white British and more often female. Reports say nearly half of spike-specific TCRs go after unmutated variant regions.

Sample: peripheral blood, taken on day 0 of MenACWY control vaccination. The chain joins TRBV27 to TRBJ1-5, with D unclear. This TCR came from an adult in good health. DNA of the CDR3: TGTGCCAGCAGCCTAGGGCAAAGAGGGCCCCAGCATTTT. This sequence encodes CASSLGQRGPQHF.